Included here is one TCR beta chain sequence, with context. The antigen is not known. The sample is drawn from a study of post-analysis software for immune sequencing data. Broader study findings: Comparison of patients with controls showed five TRBV segments more frequent in patients, TRBV5-6, TRBV5-1 and TRBV20-1 among them. Patients with multiple sclerosis recorded significantly lower normalized Chao1 diversity than controls, the study found. Clustering by F measure revealed strong co-clustering among samples prepared together in one batch.

In germline, CDR1 is SGDLS, CDR2 YYNGEE. The V end lost 4 bases, the J end lost 6 bases, and 18 bases lay between the germline ends. This CDR3 region has 15 residues. Tagging with unique molecular identifiers was a feature of the TCR beta cDNA libraries. Each batch of about 0.85 to 10 million T cells produced roughly 500,000 cDNA molecules. TCRdb ran MiXCR on the PCR reads and lists one entry per CDR3 protein. There are 150,000 to 200,000 distinct CDR3 sequences in the sample; approximately 30% occur only once, and around 1.5% lies in the top ten. The chain recombines TRBV9 with TRBJ2-3; perhaps TRBD2 as D (5 bases). The source material was blood. This receptor was taken from a girl aged 10 to 17 with multiple sclerosis. This CDR3 is CASSLGLSLGDTQYF. Here the CDR3 DNA reads TGTGCCAGCAGCCTAGGACTTTCTCTTGGGGATACGCAGTATTTT.